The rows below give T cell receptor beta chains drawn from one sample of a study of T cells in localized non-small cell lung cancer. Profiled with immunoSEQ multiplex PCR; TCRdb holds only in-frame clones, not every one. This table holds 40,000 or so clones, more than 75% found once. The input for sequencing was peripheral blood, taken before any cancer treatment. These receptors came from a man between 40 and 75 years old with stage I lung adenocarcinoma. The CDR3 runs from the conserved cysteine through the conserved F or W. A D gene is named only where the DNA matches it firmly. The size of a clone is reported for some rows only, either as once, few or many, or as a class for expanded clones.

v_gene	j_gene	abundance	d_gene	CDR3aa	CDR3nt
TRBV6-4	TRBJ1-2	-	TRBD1	CASPPAPGGAPYGYTF	TGTGCCAGCCCCCCTGCGCCAGGGGGCGCACCCTATGGCTACACCTTC
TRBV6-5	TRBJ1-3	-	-	CASSRDFARNTIYF	TGTGCCAGCAGTCGGGACTTTGCCAGAAACACCATATATTTT
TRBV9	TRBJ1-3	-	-	CASSVEGRERNTIYF	TGTGCCAGCAGCGTAGAAGGCAGGGAGAGAAACACCATATATTTT
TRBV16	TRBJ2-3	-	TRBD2	CASSPPAGEGTDTQYF	TGTGCCAGCAGCCCCCCCGCGGGAGAAGGCACAGATACGCAGTATTTT
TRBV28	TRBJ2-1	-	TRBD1	CASSLLRRTGYEQFF	TGTGCCAGCAGTTTATTACGCAGGACAGGGTATGAGCAGTTCTTC
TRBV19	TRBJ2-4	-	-	CASSPGQLGAKNIQYF	TGTGCCAGTAGTCCTGGACAGTTGGGAGCCAAAAACATTCAGTACTTC
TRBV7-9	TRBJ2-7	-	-	CASSGDTYSYF	TGTGCCAGCAGCGGAGACACTTACTCGTACTTC
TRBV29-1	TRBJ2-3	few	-	CSVVYVTDTQYF	TGCAGCGTTGTGTACGTCACAGATACGCAGTATTTT
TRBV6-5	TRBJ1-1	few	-	CASTLEFNTEAFF	TGTGCCAGCACTCTGGAATTTAACACTGAAGCTTTCTTT
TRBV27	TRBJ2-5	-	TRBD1	CASSAPVQGQGETQYF	TGTGCCAGCAGTGCACCGGTGCAGGGACAGGGGGAGACCCAGTACTTC
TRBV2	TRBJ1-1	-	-	CASSEDREDTEAFF	TGTGCCAGCAGTGAAGACAGGGAGGACACTGAAGCTTTCTTT
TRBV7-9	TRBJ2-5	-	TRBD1	CASSGWTGFQETQYF	TGTGCCAGCAGCGGATGGACAGGGTTCCAAGAGACCCAGTACTTC
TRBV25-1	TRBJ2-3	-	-	CASSPELGRGTDTQYF	TGTGCCAGCAGCCCGGAACTGGGCAGGGGCACAGATACGCAGTATTTT
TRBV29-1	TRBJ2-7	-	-	CSVEFGLSGTDYEQYF	TGCAGCGTTGAATTCGGACTTAGCGGGACAGACTACGAGCAGTACTTC
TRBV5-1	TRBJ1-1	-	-	CASSLSWNTEAFF	TGCGCCAGCAGCCTCAGTTGGAACACTGAAGCTTTCTTT
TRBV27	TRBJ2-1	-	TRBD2	CASSRLAGNLNEQFF	TGTGCCAGCAGTCGTCTAGCGGGGAATCTAAATGAGCAGTTCTTC
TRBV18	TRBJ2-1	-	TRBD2	CASSPTSDHEQFF	TGTGCCAGCTCACCTACTAGCGACCATGAGCAGTTCTTC
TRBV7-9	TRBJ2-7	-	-	CASSSPRGTPYEQYF	TGTGCCAGCAGCTCCCCCCGGGGCACCCCCTACGAGCAGTACTTC
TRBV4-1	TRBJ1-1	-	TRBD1	CASSQEGRGITEAFF	TGCGCCAGCAGCCAAGAAGGCAGGGGGATCACTGAAGCTTTCTTT
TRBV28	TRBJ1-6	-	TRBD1	CASSLAGGNSPLHF	TGTGCCAGCAGTTTAGCAGGGGGTAATTCACCCCTCCACTTT
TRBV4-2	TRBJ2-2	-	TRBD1	CASSQDAGGTGELFF	TGTGCCAGCAGCCAAGATGCAGGGGGCACCGGGGAGCTGTTTTTT
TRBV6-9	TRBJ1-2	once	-	CASIPAGDYGYGYTF	TGTGCCAGCATACCTGCGGGTGACTATGGCTATGGCTACACCTTC
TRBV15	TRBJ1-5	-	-	CATSARRGNQPQHF	TGTGCCACCAGCGCCCGGAGGGGCAATCAGCCCCAGCATTTT
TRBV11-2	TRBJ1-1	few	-	CASLREGLGDKAFF	TGTGCCAGCCTCCGCGAGGGGTTAGGGGATAAAGCTTTCTTT
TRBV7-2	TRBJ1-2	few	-	CASSSPAGGGYGYTF	TGTGCCAGCAGCTCACCTGCAGGTGGGGGCTATGGCTACACCTTC
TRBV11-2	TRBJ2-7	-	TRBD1	CASSSRGQGNYEQYF	TGTGCCAGCAGCTCCCGGGGACAGGGGAACTACGAGCAGTACTTC
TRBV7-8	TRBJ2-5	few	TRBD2	CASSQTSGGGIETQYF	TGTGCCAGCAGCCAGACTAGCGGGGGGGGTATAGAGACCCAGTACTTC